This section outlines one T cell receptor (beta chain) sequence together with its context. Its cognate antigen has yet to be identified. Base quality data are lacking; no much larger clone is found one base away. The data belong to a study of T cell repertoires in cytomegalovirus infection (dated by TCRdb to about 2019). About the full investigation: The peptide stimulations were aimed at well-studied HLA-B-restricted epitopes as well as recently identified HLA-C-restricted CMV epitopes, whose presentation resists viral immunomodulation. Donor HLA type was relevant to the analysis, because carriage of CMV infection together with the matching HLA type was indicated by public TCR beta signatures. Results and caveats for the whole study, not just this receptor: In the ex vivo response, HLA-C-restricted CMV-specific TCR beta clonotypes were dominant, and in two of eight donors the single most frequent clonotype came from this HLA-C-restricted group. In both this cohort and an independent cohort of several hundred donors, the cumulative frequency of public TCR beta family members distinguished carriers of CMV infection plus the relevant HLA type.

Data came from an Illumina HiSeq 1500. In-frame beta chains were kept once TCRdb had trimmed the public reads at Q25 with fastp and called clones with MiXCR. Each CDR3 protein appears once, grouped with its most common genes and DNA. The sample table contains about 770,000 distinct CDR3 sequences; only one count was recorded for almost 30% of them. The ten largest clones represent 10% to 15% of the sample. The sample's treatment or condition, from its label and the paper: in vitro stimulation with specific CMV peptide epitopes to enrich CMV-specific T cells. From cysteine to phenylalanine, the CDR3 is 14 amino acids long. Here the CDR3 DNA is all that survives: 42 bases in frame from base 1. V is clipped by 1 base and J by 7 bases, and the sequence between their germline boundaries is 13 bases long. CDR1 and CDR2 are read off the germline V gene as SGHVS and FQNEAQ.

The specimen comprised cultured CD8+ T cells from PBMCs, sampled from culture after CMV antigen stimulation. This sequence uses TRBV7-8 and TRBJ1-1; possibly the D gene is TRBD1, per 6 matching bases. This clonotype originated in a human donor in good health (CMV status not recorded). Some clones in this sample may be carry-over from other donors' samples. CDR3 region: CASSLGWGAFEAFF. At the DNA level, the sequence is TGTGCCAGCAGCTTAGGGTGGGGGGCGTTTGAAGCTTTCTTT.